This T cell receptor beta chain was sequenced for a study of cytomegalovirus exposure and HLA in healthy donors. Profiling relied on immunoSEQ multiplex PCR, and the TCRdb table lists in-frame clones only, not all of them. Of about 110,000 clones listed, approximately 94% were seen once; the top ten hold 0.67%. V was trimmed by 5 bases and J by 0 bases, leaving 13 bases between them. The CDR3 is 15 amino acids. CDR1 and CDR2 from the germline V gene are MNHEY and SVGAGI. General observations from the study: Reportedly, diagnosis of cytomegalovirus status by the classifier showed high specificity and sensitivity. The investigators catalogued 150 to 200 TCR beta chains as cytomegalovirus-associated. The authors confirmed in vitro that a few CMV-associated chains were specific for CMV antigens.

This clone has only one observation. Its antigen is as yet unknown. An approximately 130-subject validation cohort, separate from the roughly 670-subject first cohort, supplied the donors. The sequenced sample consisted of PBMCs. The J gene is TRBJ1-1, the V gene TRBV6-5; D not resolved. The TCR sequence derives from a young woman in good health and CMV-seronegative. This CDR3 reads CASSQFPGVNTEAFF. In DNA, the CDR3 is TGTGCCAGCAGTCAGTTCCCGGGAGTGAACACTGAAGCTTTCTTT.